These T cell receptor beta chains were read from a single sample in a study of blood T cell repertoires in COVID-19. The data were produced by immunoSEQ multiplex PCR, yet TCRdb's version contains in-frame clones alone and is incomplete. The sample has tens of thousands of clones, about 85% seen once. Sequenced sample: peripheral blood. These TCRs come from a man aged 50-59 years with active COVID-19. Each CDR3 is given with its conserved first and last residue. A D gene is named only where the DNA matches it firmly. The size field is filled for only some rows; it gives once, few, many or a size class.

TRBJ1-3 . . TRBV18 CASHPLGGESSSGNTIYF TGTGCCAGCCATCCCCTGGGAGGCGAATCCTCCTCTGGAAACACCATATATTTT
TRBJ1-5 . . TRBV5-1 CASSLGGARNQPQHF TGCGCCAGCAGCTTGGGCGGGGCTAGGAATCAGCCCCAGCATTTT
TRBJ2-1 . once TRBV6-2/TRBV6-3 CASSISYNEQFF TGTGCCAGCAGCATTTCGTACAATGAGCAGTTCTTC
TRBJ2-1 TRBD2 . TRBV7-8 CASSLGRAGLAGVRNEQFF TGTGCCAGCAGCTTAGGCAGAGCGGGACTAGCGGGAGTACGGAATGAGCAGTTCTTC
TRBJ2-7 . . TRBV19 CATTPEQGMDEQYF TGTGCCACAACCCCGGAACAGGGCATGGACGAGCAGTACTTC
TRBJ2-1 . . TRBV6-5 CASSYGPALGGNEQFF TGTGCCAGCAGTTACGGCCCAGCCCTCGGAGGCAATGAGCAGTTCTTC
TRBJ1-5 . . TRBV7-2 CASAMGDYSNQPQHF TGTGCCAGCGCCATGGGGGACTATAGCAATCAGCCCCAGCATTTT
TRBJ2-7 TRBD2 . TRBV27 CATLAGVRYEQYF TGTGCCACCCTAGCGGGAGTAAGGTACGAGCAGTACTTC
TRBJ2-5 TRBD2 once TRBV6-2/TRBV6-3 CASSLMQNPGLAGGSGETQYF TGTGCCAGCAGTCTCATGCAAAATCCGGGACTAGCGGGAGGTAGTGGGGAGACCCAGTACTTC
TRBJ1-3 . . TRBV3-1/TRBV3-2 CASSQDRQHYSGNTIYF TGTGCCAGCAGCCAAGACCGACAGCACTACTCTGGAAACACCATATATTTT
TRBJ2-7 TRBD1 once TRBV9 CASSPQGTGAYEQYF TGTGCCAGCAGCCCCCAGGGGACAGGGGCCTACGAGCAGTACTTC
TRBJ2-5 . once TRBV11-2 CASSLGQDSYETQYF TGTGCCAGCAGCTTAGGACAAGACAGTTACGAGACCCAGTACTTC
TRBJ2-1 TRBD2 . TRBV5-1 CASSLPSGGGEQFF TGCGCCAGCAGCTTGCCTAGCGGGGGGGGTGAGCAGTTCTTC
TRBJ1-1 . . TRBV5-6 CASSRGTTEAFF TGTGCCAGCAGCCGGGGGACCACTGAAGCTTTCTTT
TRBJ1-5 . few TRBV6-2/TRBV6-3 CASSYSVLQRFTRNQPQHF TGTGCCAGCAGTTACTCGGTCCTTCAGCGCTTTACGCGCAATCAGCCCCAGCATTTT
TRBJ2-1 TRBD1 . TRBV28 CASSRDSSYNEQFF TGTGCCAGCAGTAGGGACAGCTCCTACAATGAGCAGTTCTTC
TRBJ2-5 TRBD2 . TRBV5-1 CASSLLSGRLETQYF TGCGCCAGCAGCTTGTTGAGCGGGAGGTTGGAGACCCAGTACTTC
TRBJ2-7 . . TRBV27 CASSWKGVPGWSYEQYF TGTGCCAGCAGTTGGAAAGGGGTCCCTGGTTGGTCCTACGAGCAGTACTTC
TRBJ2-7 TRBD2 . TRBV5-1 CASSLGGGLSYEQYF TGCGCCAGCAGCTTGGGCGGGGGGCTCTCCTACGAGCAGTACTTC
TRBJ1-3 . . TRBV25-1 CASRGPISGNTIYF TGTGCCAGCAGGGGCCCTATCTCTGGAAACACCATATATTTT
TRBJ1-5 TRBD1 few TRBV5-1 CASSPGQGKQPQHF TGCGCCAGCAGCCCCGGACAGGGTAAGCAGCCCCAGCATTTT
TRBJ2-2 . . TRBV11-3 CASSFRGELFF TGTGCCAGCAGCTTCCGGGGGGAGCTGTTTTTT
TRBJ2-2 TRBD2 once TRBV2 CASAERGGTGELFF TGTGCCAGCGCGGAGCGGGGAGGAACCGGGGAGCTGTTTTTT
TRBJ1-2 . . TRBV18 CASSPIEIYGYTF TGTGCCAGCTCACCTATAGAAATATATGGCTACACCTTC
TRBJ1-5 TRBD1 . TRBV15 CATSTRGWTGPNQPQHF TGTGCCACCAGCACTAGAGGTTGGACAGGCCCAAATCAGCCCCAGCATTTT
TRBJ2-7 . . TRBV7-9 CASSLVQGGLSYEQYF TGTGCCAGCAGCTTAGTACAGGGCGGGCTCTCCTACGAGCAGTACTTC
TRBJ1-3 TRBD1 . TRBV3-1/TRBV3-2 CASSPATGSAGNTIYF TGTGCCAGCAGCCCCGCGACAGGGTCGGCTGGAAACACCATATATTTT
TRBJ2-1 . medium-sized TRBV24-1 CATSDFRGSSYNEQFF TGTGCCACCAGTGATTTCCGGGGGTCCTCCTACAATGAGCAGTTCTTC
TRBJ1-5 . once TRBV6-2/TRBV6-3 CASSYGAGGNQPQHF TGTGCCAGCAGTTACGGGGCAGGGGGCAATCAGCCCCAGCATTTT
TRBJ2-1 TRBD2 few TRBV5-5 CASSSTSGRGEEQFF TGTGCCAGCAGCTCTACTAGCGGGAGAGGAGAGGAGCAGTTCTTC
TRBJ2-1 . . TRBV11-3 CASSLVRLGEQFF TGTGCCAGCAGCTTAGTGCGGTTAGGTGAGCAGTTCTTC
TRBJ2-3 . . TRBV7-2 CASSLAAGAPSTDTQYF TGTGCCAGCAGCTTAGCGGCAGGGGCCCCTAGCACAGATACGCAGTATTTT
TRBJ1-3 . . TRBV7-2 CASSSGAGNTIYF TGTGCCAGCAGCTCAGGGGCTGGAAACACCATATATTTT
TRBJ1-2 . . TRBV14 CASSRDRWEYGYTF TGTGCCAGCAGCCGAGACAGGTGGGAGTATGGCTACACCTTC
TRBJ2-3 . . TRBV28 CASSLRGISTDTQYF TGTGCCAGCAGTTTACGCGGGATATCCACAGATACGCAGTATTTT
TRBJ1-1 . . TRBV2 CASRPEARNTEAFF TGTGCCAGCAGGCCAGAGGCGCGGAACACTGAAGCTTTCTTT
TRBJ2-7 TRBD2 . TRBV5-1 CASSLGRERDEQYF TGCGCCAGCAGCTTGGGGCGGGAGCGCGACGAGCAGTACTTC
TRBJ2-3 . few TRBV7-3 CASSLSTTRDTQYF TGTGCCAGCAGCCTCTCAACTACGCGAGATACGCAGTATTTT
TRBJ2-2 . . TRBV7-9 CASSLDRGTGELFF TGTGCCAGCAGCTTAGATCGGGGAACCGGGGAGCTGTTTTTT
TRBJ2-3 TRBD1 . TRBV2 CASRGRDRGTDTQYF TGTGCCAGCAGAGGCCGGGACAGGGGCACAGATACGCAGTATTTT
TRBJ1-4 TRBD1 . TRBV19 CASSIGQGASEKLFF TGTGCCAGTAGTATCGGACAGGGGGCTTCTGAAAAACTGTTTTTT
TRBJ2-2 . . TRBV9 CASTLGSSITGELFF TGTGCCAGCACCTTAGGGTCTAGCATCACCGGGGAGCTGTTTTTT
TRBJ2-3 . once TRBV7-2 CASSFDSTDTQYF TGTGCCAGCAGCTTCGACTCCACAGATACGCAGTATTTT
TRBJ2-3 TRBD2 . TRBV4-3 CASSQDLRTSGGFPDTQYF TGCGCCAGCAGCCAAGATCTTAGGACTAGCGGGGGTTTTCCAGATACGCAGTATTTT
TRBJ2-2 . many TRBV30 CAWGDWNTGELFF TGTGCCTGGGGGGACTGGAACACCGGGGAGCTGTTTTTT